A single sample is the source of the 26 T cell receptor beta chains below, sequenced in a study of OX40 agonist ivuxolimab in advanced cancers. Produced via immunoSEQ multiplex PCR; TCRdb's table is partial and in-frame only. This sample has about 82,000 clones; just under 90% occur once, and the top ten carry about 7.2%. The input for sequencing was CD4+ or CD8+ T cells sorted from blood, taken in a trial of the OX40 agonist ivuxolimab. The receptor set was obtained from an adult with an advanced solid tumor such as melanoma, head and neck, liver or kidney cancer.

The chain has TRBV2 and TRBJ1-3; TRBD1 aligns across 8 bases. In germline, CDR1 is SNHLY, CDR2 FYNNEI. The CDR3 runs 15 residues. With V trimmed by 4 bases and J by 0 bases, 2 bases remained unmatched. CDR3 protein: CASSADRVSGNTIYF. CDR3 coding DNA: TGTGCCAGCAGTGCGGACAGGGTCTCTGGAAACACCATATATTTT.

This chain links TRBV7-3 with TRBJ2-2; 9 bases match TRBD1. CDR1 is SGHTA and CDR2 is FQGTGA in the germline V gene. The CDR3 spans 16 residues. The trim removed 5 bases at V and 3 bases at J, leaving 7 bases unmatched. Here the CDR3 reads CASSPTGGWHTGELFF. In nucleotides, the CDR3 is TGTGCCAGCAGCCCAACAGGGGGCTGGCACACCGGGGAGCTGTTTTTT.

V is TRBV9 and J is TRBJ1-2; D might be TRBD1 (6 bases). The CDR3 spans 15 residues. V was cut by 6 bases and J by 6 bases, with 21 bases left in between. The germline V gene has CDR1 SGDLS and CDR2 YYNGEE. For the CDR3, the DNA is TGTGCCAGCAACCCGAGTGCAGGGGCGAGCAATGGCTACACCTTC. It encodes CASNPSAGASNGYTF.

This clone has just one count. This sequence joins TRBV5-1 and TRBJ2-7, with D perhaps being TRBD1 or TRBD2 (6 bases each). The CDR3 consists of 13 residues. Per germline, CDR1 SGHRS and CDR2 YFSETQ. V gave up 2 bases and J gave up 2 bases, with 8 bases separating them. The CDR3 loop reads CASSLRGAYEQYF. CDR3 in DNA: TGCGCCAGCAGCTTAAGGGGGGCCTACGAGCAGTACTTC.

The chain combines TRBV2 with TRBJ2-1, with 8 bases aligning to TRBD2. The germline gives CDR1 SNHLY, CDR2 FYNNEI. The CDR3 runs to 17 residues. Germline trimming cut 7 bases from V and 0 bases from J; bases unmatched to any gene: 11. Here the CDR3 DNA reads TGTGCCAGCATTTTTGAGAATAGCGGGGTCTCCTACAATGAGCAGTTCTTC. This codes for CASIFENSGVSYNEQFF. The full variable domain, with the rest looked up from reference TRBV2 and TRBJ2-1, is EPEVTQTPSHQVTQMGQEVILRCVPISNHLYFYWYRQILGQKVEFLVSFYNNEISEKSEIFDDQFSVERPDGSNFTLKIRSTKLEDSAMYFCASIFENSGVSYNEQFFGPGTRLTVL.

About this clone: A read error may account for a junction end that differs from germline. CDR3 sequence (DNA): TGTGCTAGCAGCTTGGCGGGGGGACGCGACAATCAGCCCCAGCATTTT. It specifies CASSLAGGRDNQPQHF. The chain joins TRBV7-7 to TRBJ1-5, with TRBD1 as a possible D gene (5 bases). Germline V gene sequence: CDR1 SSHAT, CDR2 FNYEAQ (reference sequence). The CDR3 contains 16 residues.

The chain employs TRBV6-5 and TRBJ2-7; D is ambiguous. V shed 8 bases and J shed 3 bases, with 5 bases lying between them. The germline gives CDR1 MNHEY, CDR2 SVGAGI. This CDR3 is built from 10 residues. The CDR3 here is CASADYEQYF. CDR3 nucleotide sequence: TGTGCCAGCGCGGACTACGAGCAGTACTTC.

This chain joins TRBV29-1 and TRBJ2-5; tentatively, D is TRBD2 (6 bases). The CDR3 spans 14 residues. The V and J ends lost 0 bases and 4 bases respectively, with 12 bases between them. Looked up from germline, CDR1 is SQVTM and CDR2 is ANQGSEA. Here the CDR3 DNA reads TGCAGCGTTGAAGATTGGGGGGAAGTAGAGACCCAGTACTTC. Translation: CSVEDWGEVETQYF.

J is TRBJ2-5 and V is TRBV5-1; 12 positions match TRBD2. Per the germline V gene, CDR1 is SGHRS and CDR2 is YFSETQ. This CDR3 region has 16 residues. The V segment lost 0 bases and the J segment 6 bases; nucleotides outside the gene matches: 6. The CDR3 loop is CASSLVGLAGNKTQYF. CDR3 DNA: TGCGCCAGCAGCTTGGTCGGACTAGCGGGAAATAAGACCCAGTACTTC.

The gene calls are TRBV9 and TRBJ1-5; TRBD1 matches 8 bases. V dropped 0 bases and J dropped 4; count of bases not matched to a gene: 6. Germline lookup yields CDR1 SGDLS and CDR2 YYNGEE. This CDR3 region has 16 residues. In DNA form, the CDR3 reads TGTGCCAGCAGCGTAGATTTACGACAGGGGAATCAGCCCCAGCATTTT. This sequence encodes CASSVDLRQGNQPQHF.

The rearrangement links TRBV4-2 to TRBJ2-3, with 7 bases matching TRBD2. In germline, CDR1 is LGHNA, CDR2 YNFKEQ. Germline trimming cut 1 base from V and 0 bases from J; bases unmatched to any gene: 10. There are 18 residues in the CDR3. CDR3 nucleotides: TGTGCCAGCAGCCAAGGGGGAGCGGGGAAAACTAGCACAGATACGCAGTATTTT. It translates to CASSQGGAGKTSTDTQYF.

The V call is TRBV9, the J call TRBJ2-7, with 7 nucleotides matching TRBD2. There are 14 residues in the CDR3. V shed 4 bases, J shed 6 bases, and the junction held 10 bases outside the gene matches. Germline-derived CDR1 and CDR2 are SGDLS and YYNGEE. The CDR3 protein is CASSPPGGRSEQYF. As DNA, the CDR3 is TGTGCCAGCAGCCCCCCCGGGGGGAGAAGCGAGCAGTACTTC.

This clone was picked up one time. CDR3 sequence: CASSAGLAGELFF. In DNA form, the CDR3 reads TGTGCCAGCAGCGCCGGACTAGCCGGGGAGCTGTTTTTT. The V call is TRBV7-3, the J call TRBJ2-2; 7 positions match TRBD2. Trimming at V came to 5 bases and at J to 6 bases, leaving 3 bases not matched to a gene. The CDR3 spans 13 residues. CDR1 and CDR2 from the germline V gene are SGHTA and FQGTGA.

The chain couples TRBV7-3 to TRBJ2-3, with D tentatively TRBD1 or TRBD2 (6 bases each). Germline CDR1 reads SGHTA; CDR2 reads FQGTGA. Trimming left V 0 bases short and J 4 bases short, with 14 bases between. This CDR3 comprises 16 residues. The DNA of the CDR3 is TGTGCCAGCAGCTTAACGGGGGCGGGCGGGGCAGATACGCAGTATTTT. Translating it yields CASSLTGAGGADTQYF.

The V gene is TRBV11-3, the J gene TRBJ2-7; the match to TRBD2 covers 7 bases. Germline V gives CDR1 SGHNT, CDR2 YENEEA. The CDR3 contains 14 residues. With 1 base clipped from V and 3 bases from J, the junction kept 3 bases outside the gene matches. The CDR3 DNA reads TGTGCCAGCAGCTTAGTTGGGGGGGACTACGAGCAGTACTTC. Translation: CASSLVGGDYEQYF. Using reference TRBV11-3 and TRBJ2-7 for the parts outside the CDR3, the full variable domain is EAGVVQSPRYKIIEKKQPVAFWCNPISGHNTLYWYLQNLGQGPELLIRYENEEAVDDSQLPKDRFSAERLKGVDSTLKIQPAELGDSAVYLCASSLVGGDYEQYFGPGTRLTVT.

J is TRBJ2-1 and V is TRBV7-8; no clear D gene. CDR1 and CDR2 (germline): SGHVS, FQNEAQ. The CDR3 covers 16 residues. Trimming took 1 base from V and 0 from J, leaving 10 bases between them. CDR3 in amino acids: CASSLVGGSSYNEQFF. DNA for the CDR3: TGTGCCAGCAGCTTAGTGGGTGGAAGCTCCTACAATGAGCAGTTCTTC.

The V and J genes are TRBV6-1 and TRBJ2-1, with D maybe TRBD1 (5 bases). Germline lookup yields CDR1 MNHNS and CDR2 SASEGT. CDR3 size: 15 residues. V dropped 7 bases and J dropped 2 bases, with 15 bases sitting between them. The CDR3 bases are TGTGCCAGCACCAAGGGTCAGGGTGCCTACAATGAGCAGTTCTTC. Its translation is CASTKGQGAYNEQFF.

The table lists this clone with a count of one. This chain connects TRBV15 to TRBJ2-7, with 9 bases matching TRBD2. CDR3 length equals 14 residues. Per the germline V gene, CDR1 is LNHNV and CDR2 is YYDKDF (reference sequence). Unmatched junction bases numbered 12, after V lost 8 bases and J lost 7 bases. The CDR3 loop reads CATAPGLALREQYF. The CDR3 DNA reads as TGTGCCACCGCCCCGGGACTAGCCCTCCGTGAGCAGTACTTC.

The J gene is TRBJ2-1, the V gene TRBV18, with D possibly TRBD1 on 6 matching bases. Trimming stripped 2 bases from V and 5 bases from J, with 7 bases between. This CDR3 has 13 residues. Germline V gives CDR1 KGHSH, CDR2 LQKENI. Here the CDR3 DNA reads TGTGCCAGCTCACCAAGGACAGACAATGAGCAGTTCTTC. Translating it yields CASSPRTDNEQFF.

This sequence joins TRBV5-8 and TRBJ1-2; D call uncertain. The germline V gene encodes CDR1 SGHTS and CDR2 YDEGEE. There are 13 residues in the CDR3. V shed 0 bases and J shed 8 bases, with 11 bases lying between them. CDR3 bases: TGTGCCAGCAGCTTGGATGGCCCGGTCGGCTACACCTTC. Its translation: CASSLDGPVGYTF.

The V call is TRBV28, the J call TRBJ2-5; TRBD2 agrees at 8 bases. The DNA end favors TRBJ2-7, so the J call may be wrong. CDR3 length: 14 amino acids. Germline CDR1 reads MDHEN; CDR2 reads SYDVKM. The CDR3 region has the DNA TGTGCCAGCACAATAGCGGGGCCTTCCTACGAGCAGTACTTC. Its protein product is CASTIAGPSYEQYF.

The chain uses TRBV6-5 and TRBJ2-7; 7 positions agree with TRBD1. The CDR3 contains 14 residues. V lost 2 bases, J lost 0 bases, and 1 base stayed unmatched. The germline gives CDR1 MNHEY, CDR2 SVGAGI. The CDR3 DNA is TGTGCCAGCAGTTACCGGGACAGCTCCTACGAGCAGTACTTC. Amino acids: CASSYRDSSYEQYF.

The rearrangement links TRBV29-1 to TRBJ1-2; TRBD1 might be the D (5 bases). With 3 bases removed from V and 1 base from J, the gap between germline ends came to 15 bases. Germline V gene data show CDR1 as SQVTM and CDR2 as ANQGSEA. The CDR3 consists of 15 residues. The CDR3 DNA reads as TGCAGCGTTGATAGCTGGACACCCTTTAACTATGGCTACACCTTC. This translates into CSVDSWTPFNYGYTF.

The rearrangement links TRBV7-9 to TRBJ1-2; 11 nucleotides line up with TRBD1. CDR1 SEHNR and CDR2 FQNEAQ come from the germline V gene (reference sequence). J was trimmed by 6 bases and V by 7 bases; bases with no gene match: 7. This CDR3 comprises 14 residues. CDR3 bases: TGTGCCAGCAACCCGGGACAGGGGGAGGATGGCTACACCTTC. It codes for CASNPGQGEDGYTF.

This clone was seen a single time. V usage is TRBV7-3 and J usage is TRBJ2-2, with a possible D match to TRBD1 (6 bases). CDR3 length: 16 amino acids. CDR1 and CDR2 from the germline V gene are SGHTA and FQGTGA. Trimming shortened V by 0 bases and J by 4 bases, and 12 bases separated the two germline ends. CDR3 protein: CASSLTSSRGTGELFF. CDR3 DNA sequence: TGTGCCAGCAGCTTAACGTCGAGCAGGGGCACCGGGGAGCTGTTTTTT.

This chain connects TRBV28 to TRBJ2-7; D is undetermined. The CDR3 has 12 residues. V lost 2 bases to trimming and J lost 1 base, with 3 bases between them. CDR1 is MDHEN and CDR2 is SYDVKM in the germline V gene. CDR3 DNA sequence: TGTGCCAGCAGTTTAGGTTCCTACGAGCAGTACTTC. Amino acid sequence: CASSLGSYEQYF.